The entry below gives a single T cell receptor beta chain sequence along with its context. The clone's antigen remains unknown. Base qualities are not recorded, but no much larger clone differs from it by a single base. Each collaborating institution followed its own protocols to collect whole blood in K2EDTA tubes. For TCRbeta analysis, collaborators shipped samples as frozen whole blood, isolated PBMCs, or DNA extracted from either of those sample types. CDR1 and CDR2, per the germline V gene, are MNHEY and SVGEGT. Compared with germline, V lacks 6 bases and J lacks 10 bases; bases without a gene match: 14. Taken from cysteine to phenylalanine, the CDR3 has 16 residues. The entry retains the CDR3 DNA only, 48 bases that are in frame from base 1. This record comes from a study of blood T cell repertoires in COVID-19 (dated by TCRdb to the early 2020s). Broadly, across the study: Samples from collaborators originated in the United States, Italy and Spain and spanned both the acute and convalescent phases of COVID-19. The prospective study material was composed of cDNA or gDNA derived from T cells, B-cell-depleted T cells, or PBMCs. Deeply sampled blood TCRbeta repertoires from subjects exposed to, actively infected with, or recovered from COVID-19 were included in the dataset. The repertoires were released in a freely available public database intended as a resource for research on the immune response to SARS-CoV-2. Samples came from the ongoing ImmuneRACE study (first 160 participants) plus 1,254 subjects from 6 global collaborators. Sample metadata almost always included a de-identified subject ID, COVID-19 status, age in years and sex. Where available, HLA class I and class II types were taken from metadata supplied by the sample provider and were not determined by assay-based typing.

On the study overall, not on this receptor specifically: Clinical and demographic metadata were provided uncurated, with the amount varying by source and participant.

The immunoSEQ Assay, a bias-controlled multiplex PCR, was used to amplify TCRbeta CDR3 regions from genomic DNA. In the source study's methods: The number of nucleated cells in each sample was estimated from the amplification of reference gene primers within the assay. To quantify the absolute abundance of each unique TCRbeta CDR3 rearrangement, sequence reads were collapsed and filtered. Productive Simpson clonality was computed per sample as the square root of Simpson's diversity index over productive rearrangements. Drawn from immuneACCESS, this table holds only the in-frame rearrangements with V and J called that TCRdb kept. Clones are partly lost; checked studies trace under half to an unresolved V gene and leave the rest unexplained. V and J calls and clone size are as listed in that table; D and trimming were resolved from the DNA. This sample has about 71,000 clones in its table, and about nine tenths of those were observed once. The ten top clones hold roughly 0.8% of the sample.

The sequence was obtained from a woman older than 75 with acute or convalescent COVID-19. The sequencing input was peripheral blood. In this chain, TRBV6-2 or TRBV6-3 is recombined with TRBJ2-1; TRBD2 aligns with 11 central bases. The nucleotide sequence reads TGTGCCAGCAGCCTTAGCGGGGGGGTAGGTCCTTACGAGCAGTTCTTC. Its protein product is CASSLSGGVGPYEQFF.